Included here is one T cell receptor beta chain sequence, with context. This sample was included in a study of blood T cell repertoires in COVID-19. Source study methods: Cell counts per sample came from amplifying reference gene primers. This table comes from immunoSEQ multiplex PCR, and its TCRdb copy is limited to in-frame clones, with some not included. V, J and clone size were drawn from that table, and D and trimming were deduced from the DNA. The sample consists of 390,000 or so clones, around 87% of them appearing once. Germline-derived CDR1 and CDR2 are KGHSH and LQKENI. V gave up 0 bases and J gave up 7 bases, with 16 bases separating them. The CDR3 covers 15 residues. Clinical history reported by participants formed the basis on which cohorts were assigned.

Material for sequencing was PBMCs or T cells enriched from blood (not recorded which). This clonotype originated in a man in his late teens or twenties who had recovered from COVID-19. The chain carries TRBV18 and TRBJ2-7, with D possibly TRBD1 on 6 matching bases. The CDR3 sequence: CASSPPMQGLREQYF. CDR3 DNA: TGTGCCAGCTCACCACCGATGCAGGGGTTGAGGGAGCAGTACTTC.